Following are 16 T cell receptor beta chains from one sample sequenced in a study of blood T cell repertoires in COVID-19. Clones were read by immunoSEQ multiplex PCR, and TCRdb kept only the in-frame ones, dropping some. The sample has 75,000 to 95,000 clones, about four fifths seen once. The sequencing sample was made of peripheral blood. Receptors were obtained from a woman between 35 and 50 years old with active or convalescent COVID-19.

The rearrangement uses TRBV30 and TRBJ1-1; the D is unclear. The V and J ends lost 5 bases and 0 bases respectively, with 10 bases between them. The V gene's germline CDR1 is GTSNPN and CDR2 SVGIG (reference sequence). This CDR3 has 13 amino acids. In DNA, the CDR3 is TGTGCCTGGGATAGGCAGGTGAACACTGAAGCTTTCTTT. It translates to CAWDRQVNTEAFF. The whole variable domain, remainder taken from reference TRBV30 and TRBJ1-1, is SQTIHQWPATLVQPVGSPLSLECTVEGTSNPNLYWYRQAAGRGLQLLFYSVGIGQISSEVPQNLSASRPQDRQFILSSKKLLLSDSGFYLCAWDRQVNTEAFFGQGTRLTVV.

The chain couples TRBV18 to TRBJ1-2; TRBD1 might be the D (6 bases). This CDR3 has 16 residues. Germline V lookup: CDR1 KGHSH, CDR2 LQKENI. Trimming left V 4 bases short and J 5 bases short, with 20 bases between. CDR3 in amino acids: CASSRLLRQDQYGYTF. The DNA for the CDR3 is TGTGCCAGCTCACGCCTCCTGAGACAGGACCAGTATGGCTACACCTTC.

The chain recombines TRBV10-1 with TRBJ1-1, with D tentatively TRBD1 (6 bases). Germline CDR1 and CDR2: WNHNN and SYGVQD (reference sequence). This CDR3 has 16 amino acids. Trimming left V 5 bases short and J 2 bases short, with 18 bases between. Here the CDR3 reads CASSFSRDKHNTEAFF. The CDR3 region has the DNA TGCGCCAGCAGTTTTTCCCGGGACAAACATAACACTGAAGCTTTCTTT.

J is TRBJ2-5 and V is TRBV6-5, with 7 nucleotides matching TRBD1. The germline gives CDR1 MNHEY, CDR2 SVGAGI. V dropped 4 bases and J dropped 5; count of bases not matched to a gene: 4. The CDR3 runs 13 residues. The CDR3 sequence: CASSSQQGETQYF. The CDR3 nucleotides are TGTGCCAGCAGTTCGCAACAGGGGGAGACCCAGTACTTC.

The chain has TRBV4-1 and TRBJ2-2, with D tentatively TRBD2 (5 bases). V was trimmed by 0 bases and J by 5 bases, leaving 16 bases between them. The germline V gene has CDR1 MGHRA and CDR2 YSYEKL. This CDR3 is built from 17 residues. CDR3 sequence reads: CASSQDVRWEYTGELFF. CDR3 DNA: TGCGCCAGCAGCCAAGATGTCCGGTGGGAGTATACCGGGGAGCTGTTTTTT.

V gene TRBV28 combines with J gene TRBJ1-5; no firm D call. Trimming removed 6 bases from V and 9 bases from J, with 18 bases in between. The V gene's germline CDR1 is MDHEN and CDR2 SYDVKM. The CDR3 is made up of 14 amino acids. The DNA of the CDR3 is TGTGCCAGCAGCCTAAACTCACAGATCCGGCCCCAGCATTTT. It encodes CASSLNSQIRPQHF.

DNA for the CDR3: TGTGCCAGCAGTTTGATATGGGGACTAGGGTTCGACGAGCAGTACTTC. It yields the protein CASSLIWGLGFDEQYF. This rearrangement joins TRBV27 to TRBJ2-7; 8 bases line up with TRBD2. J was trimmed by 5 bases and V by 3 bases; bases with no gene match: 12. CDR1 is MNHEY and CDR2 is SMNVEV in the germline V gene (reference sequence). This CDR3 is built from 16 residues.

The rearrangement links TRBV5-1 to TRBJ2-1, with TRBD1 matching 9 bases. V gave up 0 bases and J gave up 3 bases; unmatched junction bases: 7. The CDR3 runs 17 residues. Germline loops: CDR1 SGHRS, CDR2 YFSETQ. The CDR3 DNA sequence: TGCGCCAGCAGCTTGGTCCGGGACAGGGTTAACTACAATGAGCAGTTCTTC. Translated: CASSLVRDRVNYNEQFF.

The CDR3 loop reads CASSLGARNSGNTIYF. For the CDR3, the DNA is TGCGCCAGCAGCTTGGGAGCCAGGAACTCTGGAAACACCATATATTTT. The V call is TRBV5-1, the J call TRBJ1-3; D is uncertain. CDR3 length: 16 residues. V lost 0 bases and J 0 bases, leaving 10 bases between the germline ends. Germline values: CDR1 SGHRS, CDR2 YFSETQ.

V usage is TRBV2 and J usage is TRBJ2-1, with D tentatively TRBD1 (6 bases). Germline V gene data show CDR1 as SNHLY and CDR2 as FYNNEI. The CDR3 runs 14 residues. Trimming took 3 bases from V and 4 from J, leaving 10 bases between them. The CDR3 DNA reads TGTGCCAGCAGTGAGGGGGCATATTACAATGAGCAGTTCTTC. It specifies CASSEGAYYNEQFF. The full variable domain, in which reference TRBV2 and TRBJ2-1 provide the parts outside the CDR3, is EPEVTQTPSHQVTQMGQEVILRCVPISNHLYFYWYRQILGQKVEFLVSFYNNEISEKSEIFDDQFSVERPDGSNFTLKIRSTKLEDSAMYFCASSEGAYYNEQFFGPGTRLTVL.

The genes are TRBV5-1 and TRBJ1-2; 7 bases fit TRBD1. The CDR3 has 15 residues. Trimming removed 0 bases from V and 5 bases from J; junction bases left unmatched: 7. The germline gives CDR1 SGHRS, CDR2 YFSETQ. The CDR3 DNA reads as TGCGCCAGCAGCTTGGCGGGAATGGGACAGTATGGCTACACCTTC. Its protein product is CASSLAGMGQYGYTF.

This chain uses TRBV7-2 with TRBJ2-5; a weak D match, TRBD2 (7 bases). Trimming removed 5 bases at V and 4 bases at J, with 17 bases between. CDR3 length equals 15 residues. CDR1 and CDR2 (germline): SGHTA, FQGNSA. The CDR3: CASSPYRGGGETQYF. The CDR3 coding sequence is TGTGCCAGCAGCCCTTATAGGGGGGGCGGAGAGACCCAGTACTTC.

The rearrangement links TRBV7-9 to TRBJ1-2, with a possible D match to TRBD1 (5 bases). Per the germline V gene, CDR1 is SEHNR and CDR2 is FQNEAQ (reference sequence). The CDR3 is 14 amino acids. The V end lost 5 bases, the J end lost 7 bases, and 17 bases lay between the germline ends. The CDR3 here is CASSQGGGFFGYTF. CDR3 DNA sequence: TGTGCCAGCAGCCAGGGCGGGGGATTTTTTGGCTACACCTTC. The entire variable domain, with the rest obtained from reference TRBV7-9 and TRBJ1-2, is as follows: DTGVSQNPRHKITKRGQNVTFRCDPISEHNRLYWYRQTLGQGPEFLTYFQNEAQLEKSRLLSDRFSAERPKGSFSTLEIQRTEQGDSAMYLCASSQGGGFFGYTFGSGTRLTVV.

The chain recombines TRBV6-1 with TRBJ1-4; TRBD1 is a possible D gene (6 bases). With 4 bases removed from V and 3 bases from J, the gap between germline ends came to 18 bases. CDR1 is MNHNS and CDR2 is SASEGT in the germline V gene. The CDR3 sequence is 17 residues long. CDR3 region: CASSASGTRGSNEKLFF. CDR3 bases: TGTGCCAGCAGTGCTTCCGGGACAAGGGGTTCTAATGAAAAACTGTTTTTT.

This clone appeared a few times. J is TRBJ2-2 and V is TRBV5-1; a possible D gene is TRBD2 (7 bases). V lost 6 bases to trimming and J lost 6 bases, with 15 bases between them. The germline V gene has CDR1 SGHRS and CDR2 YFSETQ. This CDR3 is built from 14 residues. The DNA for the CDR3 is TGCGCCAGCACCCGGGGGGCGGTCCCCGGGGAGCTGTTTTTT. Its translation is CASTRGAVPGELFF. Full variable domain (missing parts from reference TRBV5-1 and TRBJ2-2): KAGVTQTPRYLIKTRGQQVTLSCSPISGHRSVSWYQQTPGQGLQFLFEYFSETQRNKGNFPGRFSGRQFSNSRSEMNVSTLELGDSALYLCASTRGAVPGELFFGEGSRLTVL.

In DNA, the CDR3 is TGTGCCAGCAGCTTAGGTCGTTATCTTCAAGAGACCCAGTACTTC. Its protein product is CASSLGRYLQETQYF. The chain is built from TRBV11-3 and TRBJ2-5; no clear D gene. V was shortened by 1 base and J by 2 bases, with 11 bases between the two germline ends. Germline lookup yields CDR1 SGHNT and CDR2 YENEEA. The CDR3 consists of 15 residues.